One and the same sample provided the 20 T cell receptor beta chains below, sequenced in a study of identical twins. TCRdb called the 5' RACE reads again in MiXCR, with one record for every CDR3 protein. The sample lists 400,000 to 550,000 distinct CDR3 sequences, 20% to 25% occurring once. Another study also made use of these data, one on T cells expressing NK-cell markers.

Sequencing was done on a sample of CD4+ T cells sorted from blood. These receptors were taken from a woman aged 18-29 years in good health.

This clonotype was counted a few times. The chain links TRBV5-1 to TRBJ2-5; D ambiguous. Looked up from germline, CDR1 is SGHRS and CDR2 is YFSETQ. CDR3 size: 14 residues. V dropped 7 bases and J dropped 3 bases, with 16 bases sitting between them. The CDR3 loop reads CASFQPGEEETQYF. CDR3 nucleotides: TGCGCCAGCTTTCAACCGGGCGAAGAAGAGACCCAGTACTTC.

The chain couples TRBV19 to TRBJ2-7; 8 bases agree with TRBD1. This CDR3 has 15 amino acids. Germline CDR1 is LNHDA and CDR2 is SQIVND (reference sequence). V lost 0 bases, J lost 7 bases, and 8 bases stayed unmatched. The CDR3 loop is CASSIDPQGAGEQYF. The CDR3 coding sequence is TGTGCCAGTAGTATAGATCCCCAGGGGGCAGGAGAGCAGTACTTC.

This clonotype was observed a few times. The chain has TRBV28 and TRBJ2-6, with D perhaps matching TRBD1 (6 bases). The CDR3 is 16 residues long. With 5 bases removed from V and 2 bases from J, the gap between germline ends came to 13 bases. Germline CDR1 MDHEN, CDR2 SYDVKM. The CDR3 DNA reads TGTGCCAGCAGTCCACTCAGGGGCGCTGGGGCCAACGTCCTGACTTTC. Residues: CASSPLRGAGANVLTF.

The chain uses TRBV6-2 or TRBV6-3 and TRBJ2-7; 8 positions match TRBD1. Trimming at V came to 6 bases and at J to 2 bases, leaving 9 bases not matched to a gene. This CDR3 comprises 15 residues. CDR1 is MNHEY, CDR2 SVGEGT, per germline. The CDR3 reads CASRRQGTGTYEQYF. CDR3 DNA: TGTGCCAGCAGACGACAAGGGACAGGAACCTACGAGCAGTACTTC.

Only a few counts were recorded for this clonotype. The rearrangement uses TRBV4-2 and TRBJ2-5, with 9 bases that match TRBD2. Germline CDR1 is LGHNA and CDR2 is YNFKEQ. The V and J ends lost 0 bases and 5 bases, in that order; junction bases with no gene match: 4. CDR3 length: 15 residues. This CDR3 is CASSQEVAGEETQYF. For the CDR3, the DNA is TGTGCCAGCAGCCAAGAAGTAGCGGGGGAGGAGACCCAGTACTTC.

This clonotype was found a few times. The junction and the germline gene differ at one end; a read error may be behind it. V gene TRBV5-5 combines with J gene TRBJ2-5; tentatively, D is TRBD1 or TRBD2 (5 bases each). CDR1 and CDR2 (germline): SGHKS, YYEKEE (reference sequence). CDR3 length: 12 residues. The CDR3 bases are TGTGCCAGCAACACGAACCCGGGACCTAGTTGTTTC. Translation: CASNTNPGPSCF. The entire variable domain, with the rest obtained from reference TRBV5-5 and TRBJ2-5, is as follows: DAGVTQSPTHLIKTRGQQVTLRCSPISGHKSVSWYQQVLGQGPQFIFQYYEKEERGRGNFPDRFSARQFPNYSSELNVNALLLGDSALYLCASNTNPGPSCFGPGTRLLVL.

At least ten counts were recorded for this clonotype. This chain links TRBV29-1 with TRBJ1-2, with D uncertain. Germline CDR1 is SQVTM and CDR2 is ANQGSEA. The CDR3 extends over 10 amino acids. Trimming removed 0 bases from V and 7 bases from J, with 3 bases in between. The CDR3 loop reads CSVEEGGYTF. As DNA, the CDR3 is TGCAGCGTTGAAGAGGGTGGCTACACCTTC.

This clonotype was observed a handful of times. V gene TRBV5-1 combines with J gene TRBJ2-7, with 10 bases aligning to TRBD2. V was pared by 6 bases and J by 5 bases, with 8 bases of the junction left unmatched. Per the germline V gene, CDR1 is SGHRS and CDR2 is YFSETQ. The CDR3 spans 14 residues. As DNA, the CDR3 is TGCGCCAGCACCCCGACGGGACTAGCGAACGAGCAGTACTTC. It encodes CASTPTGLANEQYF.

The rearrangement links TRBV10-3 to TRBJ1-1, with a weak D call TRBD1 (6 bases). The CDR3 spans 14 residues. Trimming shortened V by 4 bases and J by 0 bases, and 9 bases separated the two germline ends. The germline CDR1 and CDR2 sequences are ENHRY and SYGVKD. This chain's CDR3 is CAISGTAMNTEAFF. CDR3 in DNA: TGTGCCATCAGTGGGACAGCTATGAACACTGAAGCTTTCTTT.

The V and J genes are TRBV3-1 and TRBJ2-1; D may match TRBD1 or TRBD2 (5 bases each). The CDR3 loop spans 15 amino acids. V was shortened by 7 bases and J by 0 bases, with 13 bases between the two germline ends. From germline, CDR1 is LGHDT and CDR2 YNNKEL (reference sequence). As DNA, the CDR3 is TGTGCCAGCACCCGCAGGGACGCCTCCTACAATGAGCAGTTCTTC. It translates to CASTRRDASYNEQFF.

V gene TRBV5-1 combines with J gene TRBJ1-4; D may be TRBD1 (5 bases). Germline lookup yields CDR1 SGHRS and CDR2 YFSETQ. Trimming stripped 0 bases from V and 3 bases from J, with 6 bases between. This CDR3 is 14 amino acids long. CDR3: CASSLEGANEKLFF. CDR3 in DNA: TGCGCCAGCAGCTTGGAAGGGGCTAATGAAAAACTGTTTTTT.

This clonotype has just a few counts. This chain links TRBV11-2 with TRBJ2-3; D is ambiguous. This CDR3 is 14 amino acids long. With 0 bases removed from V and 8 bases from J, the gap between germline ends came to 12 bases. Germline V gives CDR1 SGHAT, CDR2 FQNNGV. CDR3 loop: CASSLDRVLSTQYF. For the CDR3, the DNA is TGTGCCAGCAGCTTAGATCGGGTATTAAGTACGCAGTATTTT.

This chain links TRBV12-3 or TRBV12-4 with TRBJ2-1; 7 bases agree with TRBD2. After removal of 3 bases from V and 8 bases from J, the junction contained 4 bases not matched to a gene. The CDR3 totals 13 residues. CDR3 DNA sequence: TGTGCCAGCAGTTTTGGGGGAGGGGATGAGCAGTTCTTC. Translating gives CASSFGGGDEQFF.

This clonotype occurred a few times. The V gene is TRBV7-9, the J gene TRBJ1-2; 8 nucleotides line up with TRBD1. V lost 3 bases and J lost 9; bases outside the gene matches: 6. The CDR3 has 13 residues. The germline V gene has CDR1 SEHNR and CDR2 FQNEAQ (reference sequence). The CDR3: CASSLGQDSSYTF. In DNA, the CDR3 is TGTGCCAGCAGCTTGGGACAGGATAGTAGCTACACCTTC. Supplemented by reference TRBV7-9 and TRBJ1-2, the full variable domain reads DTGVSQNPRHKITKRGQNVTFRCDPISEHNRLYWYRQTLGQGPEFLTYFQNEAQLEKSRLLSDRFSAERPKGSFSTLEIQRTEQGDSAMYLCASSLGQDSSYTFGSGTRLTVV.

This clonotype showed up just a few times. This rearrangement joins TRBV20-1 to TRBJ2-1, with TRBD1 as a possible D gene (6 bases). CDR1 is DFQATT, CDR2 SNEGSKA, per germline (reference sequence). The ends were cut back, 6 bases at V and 7 bases at J, with 19 bases in the middle. The CDR3 totals 14 residues. The CDR3 DNA is TGCAGTGCGCGAAACAGGGTGAAGTGGAATGAGCAGTTCTTC. Translating it yields CSARNRVKWNEQFF.

The chain employs TRBV20-1 and TRBJ1-2; maybe TRBD1 (6 bases). The germline V gene has CDR1 DFQATT and CDR2 SNEGSKA (reference sequence). The CDR3 length is 13 residues. V was cut by 3 bases and J by 7 bases, with 15 bases left in between. CDR3 sequence (DNA): TGCAGTGCTAGTAGTCAGGGGATGGGTGGCTACACCTTC. It specifies CSASSQGMGGYTF.

V and J are TRBV5-1 and TRBJ2-1; a possible D gene is TRBD1 (5 bases). CDR3 length equals 13 residues. Germline V lookup: CDR1 SGHRS, CDR2 YFSETQ. Trimming stripped 1 base from V and 8 bases from J, with 10 bases between. CDR3 sequence: CASSLSGAHEQFF. For the CDR3, the DNA is TGCGCCAGCAGCTTGTCTGGGGCCCATGAGCAGTTCTTC.

This clonotype has only a few counts. The chain uses TRBV2 and TRBJ2-1, with D perhaps TRBD1 (7 bases). The ends were cut back, 10 bases at V and 0 bases at J, with 16 bases in the middle. The CDR3 runs to 15 residues. Germline lookup yields CDR1 SNHLY and CDR2 FYNNEI. CDR3 bases: TGTGCCATCCCGGGGGCAGGGGGCTCCTACAATGAGCAGTTCTTC. Its translation is CAIPGAGGSYNEQFF.

The genes are TRBV5-1 and TRBJ2-1, with TRBD2 matching 14 bases. Germline assignment: CDR1 SGHRS and CDR2 YFSETQ. CDR3 length equals 17 residues. V lost 3 bases, J lost 2 bases, and 4 bases stayed unmatched. The CDR3, as DNA: TGCGCCAGCAGCTACGGACTAGCGGGGGGCACCTACAATGAGCAGTTCTTC. Amino acids: CASSYGLAGGTYNEQFF. Drawing the rest from reference TRBV5-1 and TRBJ2-1, the complete variable domain is KAGVTQTPRYLIKTRGQQVTLSCSPISGHRSVSWYQQTPGQGLQFLFEYFSETQRNKGNFPGRFSGRQFSNSRSEMNVSTLELGDSALYLCASSYGLAGGTYNEQFFGPGTRLTVL.

This clonotype appeared a few times. This chain uses TRBV7-8 with TRBJ2-7; weak D call: TRBD2 (6 bases). The CDR3 totals 17 residues. Germline CDR1 reads SGHVS; CDR2 reads FQNEAQ. V was clipped by 0 bases and J by 2 bases, with 17 bases between them. The CDR3 here is CASSLAQGAGSTYEQYF. The DNA for the CDR3 is TGTGCCAGCAGCTTAGCGCAGGGAGCGGGCTCTACCTACGAGCAGTACTTC.